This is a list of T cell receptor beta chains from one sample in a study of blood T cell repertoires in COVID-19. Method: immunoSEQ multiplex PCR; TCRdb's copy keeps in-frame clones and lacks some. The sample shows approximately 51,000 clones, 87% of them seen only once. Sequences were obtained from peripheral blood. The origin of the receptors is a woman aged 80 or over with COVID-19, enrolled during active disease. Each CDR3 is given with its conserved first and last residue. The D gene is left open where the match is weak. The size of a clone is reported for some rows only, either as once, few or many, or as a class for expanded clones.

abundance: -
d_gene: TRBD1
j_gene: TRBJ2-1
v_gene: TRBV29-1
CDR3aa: CSVDGTGGLVEQFF
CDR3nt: TGCAGCGTTGACGGGACAGGGGGCTTAGTTGAGCAGTTCTTC

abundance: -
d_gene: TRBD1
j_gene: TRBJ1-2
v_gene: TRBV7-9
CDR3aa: CASSLDRGANYGYTF
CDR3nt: TGTGCCAGCAGCTTAGACAGGGGGGCTAACTATGGCTACACCTTC

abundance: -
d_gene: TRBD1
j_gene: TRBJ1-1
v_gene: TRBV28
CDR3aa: CASSPRTGRRTEAFF
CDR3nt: TGTGCCAGCAGTCCCAGGACAGGGAGGCGCACTGAAGCTTTCTTT

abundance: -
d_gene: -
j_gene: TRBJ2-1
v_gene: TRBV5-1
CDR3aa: CAPTRLGSSYNEQFF
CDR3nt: TGCGCCCCAACCCGGTTGGGGAGCTCCTACAATGAGCAGTTCTTC

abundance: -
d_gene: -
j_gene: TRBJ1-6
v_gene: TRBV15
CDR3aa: CATSREGAPNSPLHF
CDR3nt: TGTGCCACCAGCAGAGAGGGGGCTCCCAATTCACCCCTCCACTTT

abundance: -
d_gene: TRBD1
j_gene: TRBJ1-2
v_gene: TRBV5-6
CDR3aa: CASSPDRGRWGYTF
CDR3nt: TGTGCCAGCAGCCCGGACAGGGGGCGCTGGGGCTACACCTTC

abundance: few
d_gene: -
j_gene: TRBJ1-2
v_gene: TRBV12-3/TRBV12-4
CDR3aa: CASSSDSLWGYTF
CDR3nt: TGTGCCAGCAGTTCGGACAGCCTCTGGGGCTACACCTTC

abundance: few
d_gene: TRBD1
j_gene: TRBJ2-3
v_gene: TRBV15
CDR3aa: CATSKRTGGTDTQYF
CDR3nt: TGTGCCACCAGCAAGAGGACAGGAGGCACAGATACGCAGTATTTT

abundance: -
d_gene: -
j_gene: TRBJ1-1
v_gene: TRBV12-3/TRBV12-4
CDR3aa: CASRLTLNTEAFF
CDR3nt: TGTGCCAGCAGACTGACATTGAACACTGAAGCTTTCTTT

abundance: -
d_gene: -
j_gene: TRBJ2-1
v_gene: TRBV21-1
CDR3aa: CASSKARLAAYNEQFF
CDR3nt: TGTGCCAGCAGCAAAGCGCGGCTAGCGGCCTACAATGAGCAGTTCTTC

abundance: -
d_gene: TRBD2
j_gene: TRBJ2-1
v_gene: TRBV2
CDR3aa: CATNPGTSRHNEQFF
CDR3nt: TGTGCCACTAATCCTGGGACTAGCCGACACAATGAGCAGTTCTTC

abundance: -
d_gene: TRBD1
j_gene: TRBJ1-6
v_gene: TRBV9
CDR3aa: CASSVQGVSSPLHF
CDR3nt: TGTGCCAGCAGCGTACAGGGGGTGAGTTCACCCCTCCACTTT

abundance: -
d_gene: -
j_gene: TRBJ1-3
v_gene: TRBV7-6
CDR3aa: CASSLRQGDSGNTIYF
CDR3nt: TGTGCCAGCAGCTTAAGGCAGGGCGACTCTGGAAACACCATATATTTT

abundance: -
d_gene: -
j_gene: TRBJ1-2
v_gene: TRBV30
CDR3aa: CAWSRVLTTGDYGYTF
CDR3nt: TGTGCCTGGAGTCGGGTATTGACCACGGGGGACTATGGCTACACCTTC

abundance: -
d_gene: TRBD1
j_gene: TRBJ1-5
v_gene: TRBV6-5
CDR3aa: CASKPDRGNDQPQHF
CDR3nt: TGTGCCAGCAAACCGGACAGGGGGAATGACCAGCCCCAGCATTTT

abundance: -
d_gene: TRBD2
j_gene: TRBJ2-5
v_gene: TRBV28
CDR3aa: CASRELAGGTQYF
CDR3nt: TGTGCCAGCAGAGAACTAGCGGGTGGGACCCAGTACTTC

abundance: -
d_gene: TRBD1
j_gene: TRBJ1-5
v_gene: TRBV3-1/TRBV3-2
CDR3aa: CASSQGTGSGRPQHF
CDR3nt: TGTGCCAGCAGCCAAGGGACAGGGAGTGGTCGGCCCCAGCATTTT

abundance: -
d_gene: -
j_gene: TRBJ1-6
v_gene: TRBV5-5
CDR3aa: CASSLDGNSPLHF
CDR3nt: TGTGCCAGCAGTCTAGACGGCAATTCACCCCTCCACTTT

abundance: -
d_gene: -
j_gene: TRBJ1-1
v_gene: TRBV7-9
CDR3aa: CASSQQSNTEAFF
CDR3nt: TGTGCCAGCAGTCAACAGTCGAACACTGAAGCTTTCTTT

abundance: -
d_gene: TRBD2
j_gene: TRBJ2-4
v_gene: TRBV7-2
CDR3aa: CASSLREGAKNIQYF
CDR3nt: TGTGCCAGCAGCTTAAGGGAGGGGGCCAAAAACATTCAGTACTTC

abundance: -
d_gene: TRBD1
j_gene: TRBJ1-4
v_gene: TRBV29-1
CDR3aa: CSGQGRNEKLFF
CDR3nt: TGCAGCGGACAGGGGAGGAATGAAAAACTGTTTTTT

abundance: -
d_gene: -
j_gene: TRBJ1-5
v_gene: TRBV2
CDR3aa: CASSIQGLGNQPQHF
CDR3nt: TGTGCCAGCAGTATCCAGGGGTTAGGCAATCAGCCCCAGCATTTT

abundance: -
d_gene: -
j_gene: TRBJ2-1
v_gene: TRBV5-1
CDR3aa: CASSTGTIHANEQFF
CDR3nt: TGCGCCAGCAGCACCGGGACAATTCACGCCAATGAGCAGTTCTTC

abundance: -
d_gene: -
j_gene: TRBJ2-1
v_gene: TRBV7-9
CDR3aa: CASSWKSSGGLDNEQFF
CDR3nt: TGTGCCAGCAGCTGGAAGTCCTCAGGGGGGCTGGACAATGAGCAGTTCTTC

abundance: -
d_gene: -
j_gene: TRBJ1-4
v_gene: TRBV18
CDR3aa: CASSPLVDRPGEKLFF
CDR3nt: TGTGCCAGCTCACCTCTCGTAGACCGTCCGGGGGAAAAACTGTTTTTT

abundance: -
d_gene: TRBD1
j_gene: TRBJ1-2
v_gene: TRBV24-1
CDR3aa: CATSDLYRGGYTF
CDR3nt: TGTGCCACCAGTGATTTGTACAGGGGTGGCTACACCTTC

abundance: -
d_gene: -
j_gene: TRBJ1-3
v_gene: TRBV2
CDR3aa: CASSERGLDGNTIYF
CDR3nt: TGTGCCAGCAGTGAAAGGGGTTTGGATGGAAACACCATATATTTT

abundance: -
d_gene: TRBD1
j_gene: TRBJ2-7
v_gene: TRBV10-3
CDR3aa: CAISDPGQGGTYEQYF
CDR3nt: TGTGCCATCAGTGATCCGGGACAGGGGGGGACCTACGAGCAGTACTTC

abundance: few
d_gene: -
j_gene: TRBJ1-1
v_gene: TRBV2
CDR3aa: CASSAEEVTMTEAFF
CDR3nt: TGTGCCAGCAGTGCAGAGGAGGTGACGATGACTGAAGCTTTCTTT

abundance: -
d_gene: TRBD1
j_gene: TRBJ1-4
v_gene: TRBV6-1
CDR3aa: CASSEQPPGTGNEKLFF
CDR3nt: TGTGCCAGCAGTGAGCAACCCCCCGGGACAGGGAATGAAAAACTGTTTTTT

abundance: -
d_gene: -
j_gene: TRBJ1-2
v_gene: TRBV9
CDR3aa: CASSSTRASNYGYTF
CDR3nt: TGTGCCAGCAGCAGCACTAGGGCTTCTAACTATGGCTACACCTTC

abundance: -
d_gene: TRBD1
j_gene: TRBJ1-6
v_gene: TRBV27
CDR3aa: CASKGAGNSYNSPLHF
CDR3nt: TGTGCCAGTAAGGGGGCAGGGAACAGTTATAATTCACCCCTCCACTTT

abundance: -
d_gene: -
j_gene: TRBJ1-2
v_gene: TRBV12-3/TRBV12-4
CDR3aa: CASSLGTNYGYTF
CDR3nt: TGTGCCAGCAGTTTGGGGACAAATTATGGCTACACCTTC

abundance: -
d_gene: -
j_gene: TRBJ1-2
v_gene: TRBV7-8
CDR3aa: CASSLRETYGYTF
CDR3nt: TGTGCCAGCAGCTTACGGGAGACGTATGGCTACACCTTC

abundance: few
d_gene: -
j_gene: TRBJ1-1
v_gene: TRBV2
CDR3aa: CASRVRLMNTEAFF
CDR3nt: TGTGCCAGCAGGGTCCGACTAATGAACACTGAAGCTTTCTTT

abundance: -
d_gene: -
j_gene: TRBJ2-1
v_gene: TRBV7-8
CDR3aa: CASSFRRSRGNEQFF
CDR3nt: TGTGCCAGCAGCTTCCGACGGAGCCGCGGGAATGAGCAGTTCTTC

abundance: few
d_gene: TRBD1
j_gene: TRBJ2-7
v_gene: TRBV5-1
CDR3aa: CASSSGQGAYEQYF
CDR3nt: TGCGCCAGCAGCTCGGGACAGGGCGCCTACGAGCAGTACTTC

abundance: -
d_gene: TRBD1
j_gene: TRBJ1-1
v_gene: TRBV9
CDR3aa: CASSVEAGGAVTEAFF
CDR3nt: TGTGCCAGCAGCGTAGAGGCAGGGGGCGCGGTGACTGAAGCTTTCTTT

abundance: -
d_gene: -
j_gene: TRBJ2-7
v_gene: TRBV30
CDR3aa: CALIQTRGTYEQYF
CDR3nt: TGTGCCCTTATACAGACTAGAGGTACTTACGAGCAGTACTTC

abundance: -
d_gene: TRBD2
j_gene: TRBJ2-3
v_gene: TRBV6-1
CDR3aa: CASSDRGSGVGTDTQYF
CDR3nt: TGTGCCAGCAGTGATAGGGGTAGCGGGGTGGGCACAGATACGCAGTATTTT

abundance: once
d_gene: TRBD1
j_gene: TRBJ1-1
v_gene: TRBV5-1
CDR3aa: CASSPDRGEVTEAFF
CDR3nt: TGCGCCAGCAGCCCGGACAGGGGGGAGGTCACTGAAGCTTTCTTT

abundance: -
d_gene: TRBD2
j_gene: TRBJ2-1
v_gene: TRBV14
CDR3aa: CASSLRGTSGRSSYNEQFF
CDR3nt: TGTGCCAGCAGCCTCAGAGGGACTAGCGGGAGAAGCTCCTACAATGAGCAGTTCTTC

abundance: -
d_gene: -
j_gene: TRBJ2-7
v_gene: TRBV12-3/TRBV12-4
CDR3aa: CASSLDGNYEQYF
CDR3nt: TGTGCCAGCAGTTTGGACGGGAACTACGAGCAGTACTTC

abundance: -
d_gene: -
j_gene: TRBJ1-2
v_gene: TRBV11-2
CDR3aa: CASSSRQGSVYGYTF
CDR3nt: TGTGCCAGCAGCTCGAGGCAGGGGTCGGTCTATGGCTACACCTTC

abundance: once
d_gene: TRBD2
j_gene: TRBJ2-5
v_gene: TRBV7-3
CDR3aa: CASSLSRSGGTETQYF
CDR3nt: TGTGCCAGCAGCTTAAGCCGTAGCGGGGGGACGGAGACCCAGTACTTC

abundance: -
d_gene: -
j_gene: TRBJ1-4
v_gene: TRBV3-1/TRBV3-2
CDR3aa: CASSQYRRWTNEKLFF
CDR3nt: TGTGCCAGCAGCCAATATCGCCGGTGGACTAATGAAAAACTGTTTTTT

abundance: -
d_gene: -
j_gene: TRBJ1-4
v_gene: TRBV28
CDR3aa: CASSLLLREKLFF
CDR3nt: TGTGCCAGCAGTCTCCTCCTGCGAGAAAAACTGTTTTTT

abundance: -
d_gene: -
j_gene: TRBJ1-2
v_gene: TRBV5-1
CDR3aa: CASSFAGVDGYTF
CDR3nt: TGCGCCAGCAGCTTCGCAGGGGTGGATGGCTACACCTTC